This T cell receptor beta chain was captured by sequencing in a study of shared clonotypes between healthy human individuals. Study-level background: Donors were two women and a few men aged 18 to 49.

Germline V gene data show CDR1 as MDHEN and CDR2 as SYDVKM. Trimming took off 2 bases at V and 12 bases at J, with 10 bases between the two ends. The CDR3 is 12 residues long. Generated by immunoSEQ multiplex PCR, the TCRdb table keeps only in-frame clones and is missing some. Of 2,500,000 or so clones listed, roughly 90% are singletons. The receptor was isolated from a man between 18 and 29 years old in good health. Some clones in this sample may be carry-over from other donors' samples. This chain links TRBV28 with TRBJ1-4; D gene uncertain. Material for sequencing was naive CD4+ T cells from PBMCs. Subset defined: CD45RA+ positively selected. The CDR3 protein is CASSLLSGELFF. In DNA form, the CDR3 reads TGTGCCAGCAGTTTACTATCTGGTGAACTGTTTTTT. Combining the CDR3 with reference TRBV28 and TRBJ1-4 gives the whole variable domain DVKVTQSSRYLVKRTGEKVFLECVQDMDHENMFWYRQDPGLGLRLIYFSYDVKMKEKGDIPEGYSVSREKKERFSLILESASTNQTSMYLCASSLLSGELFFGSGTQLSVL.